Sequencing of this T cell receptor (beta chain) was carried out in a study of T cell responses to AZD1222 COVID-19 vaccine. Study observations and caveats: White British ancestry dominated among donors, who included more females, and clonal diversity was possibly underestimated.

The assay was immunoSEQ multiplex PCR, and TCRdb's table has in-frame clones only and misses some. Of some 100,000 clones listed, about 83% are singletons. As concerns this clone: Its antigen is still unknown.

Germline assignment: CDR1 SGHTA and CDR2 FQGTGA. V gave up 5 bases and J gave up 10 bases, with 23 bases separating them. This CDR3 is built from 15 residues. The material sequenced was peripheral blood, taken on day 0 of AZD1222 vaccination. This clonotype originated in an adult in good health. The chain recombines TRBV7-3 with TRBJ1-1; D is unclear. CDR3 DNA: TGTGCCAGCAGCATAAATGGTCCCCCAGGTCCTCGAGCTTTCTTT. It translates to CASSINGPPGPRAFF.